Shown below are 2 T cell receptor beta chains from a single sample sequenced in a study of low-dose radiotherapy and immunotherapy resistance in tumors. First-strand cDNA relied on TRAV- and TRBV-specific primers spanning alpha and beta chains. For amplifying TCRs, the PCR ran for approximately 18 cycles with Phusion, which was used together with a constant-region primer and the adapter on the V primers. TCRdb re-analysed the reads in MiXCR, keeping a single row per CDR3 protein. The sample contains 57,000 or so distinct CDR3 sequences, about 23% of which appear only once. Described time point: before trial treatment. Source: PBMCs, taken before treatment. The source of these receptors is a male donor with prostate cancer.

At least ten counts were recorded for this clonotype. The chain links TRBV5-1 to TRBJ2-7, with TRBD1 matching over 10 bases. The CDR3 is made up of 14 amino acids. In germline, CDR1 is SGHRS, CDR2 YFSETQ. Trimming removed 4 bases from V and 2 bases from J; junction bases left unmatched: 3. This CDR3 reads CASSVGQGAYEQYF. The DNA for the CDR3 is TGCGCCAGCAGCGTAGGACAGGGGGCCTACGAGCAGTACTTC.

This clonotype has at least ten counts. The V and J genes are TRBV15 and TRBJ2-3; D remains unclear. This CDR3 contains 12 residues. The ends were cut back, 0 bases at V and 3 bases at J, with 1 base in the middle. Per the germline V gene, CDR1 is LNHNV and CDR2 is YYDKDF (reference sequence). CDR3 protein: CATSRDTDTQYF. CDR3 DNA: TGTGCCACCAGCAGAGATACAGATACGCAGTATTTT.